This T cell receptor beta chain was sequenced in a study of blood T cell repertoires in COVID-19. Across the study: COVID-19 samples from acute and convalescent phases originated in the United States, Italy and Spain. T cells, B-cell-depleted T cells, or PBMCs provided the cDNA or gDNA that served as material.

The authors' processing: Reference gene primer amplification gave nucleated cell count estimates. Profiled with immunoSEQ multiplex PCR; TCRdb holds only in-frame clones, not every one. That table gives V, J and clone size, and the DNA gave D and trimming. The sample includes 20,000 to 25,000 clones, 75% to 90% of them seen just once. V gave up 6 bases and J gave up 0 bases; unmatched junction bases: 12. Germline CDR1 WNHNN, CDR2 SYGVQD (reference sequence). There are 17 residues in the CDR3. The chain couples TRBV10-1 to TRBJ1-1, with TRBD1 matching over 8 bases. The sequenced sample consisted of peripheral blood. This TCR was sampled from a woman aged 60 to 75 with active COVID-19. CDR3 in amino acids: CASSHGTGRNMNTEAFF. The CDR3 nucleotides read TGCGCCAGCAGCCACGGGACAGGCAGAAACATGAACACTGAAGCTTTCTTT.